The sequence of this T cell receptor beta chain was determined in a study of human T cells and chemical hapten exposure. In the study overall: Small differences in pooled library volume mainly drove the variation in TCR yields per sample. General study points: Counts of expanded TCRs (at PT1) showed a positive correlation with patch test score. The study found that DPC sensitization did not change TCRs above 1 in 1000 frequency.

Unique molecular identifiers were attached to individual cDNA molecules during library preparation. TCRdb re-analysed the RACE reads in MiXCR, keeping a single row per CDR3 protein. The sample gives some 200,000 distinct CDR3 sequences, under 35% of which show up once; 2.9% is in the top ten. Deletions cut 0 bases from V and 2 bases from J, with 8 bases between. This CDR3 has 14 amino acids. Germline values: CDR1 MNHEY, CDR2 SMNVEV (reference sequence). As regards this clonotype: The antigen is unknown.

The time point was: pre-sensitization, week 0. Specified treatment: therapeutic diphenylcyclopropenone sensitization with weekly scalp DPC. The material was whole blood, obtained in connection with sensitization to the hapten diphenylcyclopropenone (DPC). This sequence was found in a woman younger than 45 with alopecia areata. Some clones in this sample may be carry-over from other donors' samples. This sequence joins TRBV27 and TRBJ2-7, with D tentatively TRBD1 or TRBD2 (5 bases each). The DNA for the CDR3 is TGTGCCAGCAGTTTATCGGGGGTCCCCTACGAGCAGTACTTC. It is translated as CASSLSGVPYEQYF.